The text below deals with one T cell receptor (beta chain). The antigen is unknown. Clones were sequenced by immunoSEQ multiplex PCR, and TCRdb holds only the in-frame ones, with some missing. The sample records tens of thousands of clones, less than 97% being singletons. Germline V gene sequence: CDR1 SGHRS, CDR2 YFSETQ. This CDR3 has 14 residues. The V and J ends lost 0 bases and 5 bases, in that order; junction bases with no gene match: 2. This entry comes from a study of circulating and synovial CD4+ cells in juvenile arthritis. Study-level findings and limits: Bulk blood CD4 repertoires were more diverse than these. CPL versus bulk CD4 samples: T cell genome counts differed by at least an order of magnitude.

Sequencing was done on a sample of CD4+ T cells from blood. The sequence derives from a human donor with juvenile idiopathic arthritis. This chain uses TRBV5-1 with TRBJ2-1, with 7 bases identical to TRBD2. The DNA of the CDR3 is TGCGCCAGCAGCTTGGTTCTAGCGGACAATGAGCAGTTCTTC. Encoded protein: CASSLVLADNEQFF.